These 26 T cell receptor beta chains were all obtained from the same sample, sequenced in a study of T cell responses to AZD1222 COVID-19 vaccine. Profiled with immunoSEQ multiplex PCR; TCRdb holds only in-frame clones, not every one. The sample holds some 120,000 clones; around 90% are singletons and the top ten take about 17%. The specimen was peripheral blood, collected on day 0 of MenACWY control vaccination. The receptors were gathered from an adult in good health.

The chain employs TRBV9 and TRBJ1-2, with 7 bases aligning to TRBD1. Germline assignment: CDR1 SGDLS and CDR2 YYNGEE. CDR3 length equals 16 residues. With 2 bases clipped from V and 9 bases from J, the junction kept 16 bases outside the gene matches. The DNA of the CDR3 is TGTGCCAGCAGCGTCGGTAGTCTCGACAGGGAGAAAAGCTACACCTTC. This encodes CASSVGSLDREKSYTF.

The V gene is TRBV6-5, the J gene TRBJ1-2; 7 nucleotides agree with TRBD1. V lost 6 bases, J lost 6 bases, and 7 bases stayed unmatched. The germline V gene has CDR1 MNHEY and CDR2 SVGAGI. CDR3 size: 13 residues. This CDR3 is CASSDREMDGYTF. In nucleotides, the CDR3 is TGTGCCAGCAGCGACAGGGAGATGGATGGCTACACCTTC.

This clone was seen a single time. The rearrangement links TRBV7-6 to TRBJ2-7; 12 bases map to TRBD2. Germline assignment: CDR1 SGHVS and CDR2 FNYEAQ. The CDR3 is 18 amino acids. With 1 base clipped from V and 4 bases from J, the junction kept 11 bases outside the gene matches. CDR3 loop: CASSLGNFGLAGLYEQYF. The CDR3 bases are TGTGCCAGCAGCTTAGGTAATTTCGGACTAGCGGGATTATACGAGCAGTACTTC.

With respect to this clone: The conserved final phenylalanine or tryptophan is absent from the CDR3, which likely points to a read error. V and J are TRBV20-1 and TRBJ2-7; D gene unclear. The V gene's germline CDR1 is DFQATT and CDR2 SNEGSKA (reference sequence). The CDR3 is 11 residues long. V shed 7 bases and J shed 3 bases, with 10 bases lying between them. CDR3: CSGPAIYEQYL. For the CDR3, the DNA is TGCAGTGGACCAGCGATCTACGAGCAGTACCTC.

The rearrangement joins TRBV18 to TRBJ1-4; TRBD1 is a possible D gene (6 bases). This CDR3 has 14 residues. Germline lookup yields CDR1 KGHSH and CDR2 LQKENI. V was shortened by 3 bases and J by 3 bases, with 8 bases between the two germline ends. Here the CDR3 reads CASSPGHPNEKLFF. CDR3 nucleotides: TGTGCCAGCTCACCGGGACATCCTAATGAAAAACTGTTTTTT.

The CDR3 region is CASSPYPRRGTEQYF. The DNA of the CDR3 is TGTGCCAGCAGCCCATACCCCCGACGGGGAACCGAGCAGTACTTC. J is TRBJ2-7 and V is TRBV13, with D possibly being TRBD2 (5 bases). The V end lost 5 bases, the J end lost 6 bases, and 20 bases lay between the germline ends. CDR1 and CDR2 from the germline V gene are PRHDT and FYEKMQ (reference sequence). The CDR3 extends over 15 amino acids.

This clone was observed once. The chain recombines TRBV10-3 with TRBJ2-1; 15 bases agree with TRBD2. There are 17 residues in the CDR3. The V gene's germline CDR1 is ENHRY and CDR2 SYGVKD. V lost 5 bases to trimming and J lost 9 bases; unmatched junction nucleotides: 11. The CDR3 DNA reads as TGTGCCATCAGTCCCTCGATTGGGACTAGCGGGAGGCCTGAGCAGTTCTTC. The encoded protein is CAISPSIGTSGRPEQFF.

The chain is built from TRBV5-1 and TRBJ2-6; D is uncertain. The V end lost 2 bases, the J end lost 0 bases, and 9 bases lay between the germline ends. The CDR3 spans 16 residues. The germline gives CDR1 SGHRS, CDR2 YFSETQ. This CDR3 reads CASSLVGSSGANVLTF. DNA of the CDR3: TGCGCCAGCAGCTTAGTTGGGTCCTCTGGGGCCAACGTCCTGACTTTC.

The rearrangement joins TRBV5-1 to TRBJ2-7; 10 positions agree with TRBD2. Germline lookup yields CDR1 SGHRS and CDR2 YFSETQ. CDR3 length equals 17 residues. J gave up 5 bases and V 0 bases, and 11 bases lay outside the gene matches. The CDR3 DNA sequence: TGCGCCAGCAGCTTGGCCTCACTAGCGGGATATACCAACGAGCAGTACTTC. Encoded protein: CASSLASLAGYTNEQYF.

This rearrangement joins TRBV5-1 to TRBJ2-6; TRBD1 or TRBD2 may be the D gene (5 bases each). V lost 0 bases and J lost 1, with 11 bases in between. Germline V gives CDR1 SGHRS, CDR2 YFSETQ. This CDR3 is built from 17 residues. CDR3 bases: TGCGCCAGCAGCTTGGCCTCTTGGGGGTCTGGGGCCAACGTCCTGACTTTC. It yields the protein CASSLASWGSGANVLTF.

This clone was counted only a few times. The genes are TRBV28 and TRBJ1-6; D call uncertain. Deletions cut 10 bases from V and 8 bases from J, with 18 bases between. Germline V CDR1 and CDR2: MDHEN, SYDVKM. The CDR3 has 14 amino acids. CDR3 nucleotide sequence: TGTGCCATCTGGCCGAGGTATGGCGATTCACCCCTCCACTTT. Protein: CAIWPRYGDSPLHF.

The chain combines TRBV6-5 with TRBJ2-1, with D possibly TRBD1 on 7 matching bases. Per germline, CDR1 MNHEY and CDR2 SVGAGI. Trimming removed 7 bases from V and 2 bases from J, with 15 bases in between. This CDR3 spans 15 amino acids. The CDR3 DNA is TGTGCCAGCAACCCACAGGGGAGGCCCTACAATGAGCAGTTCTTC. Translated, it gives CASNPQGRPYNEQFF.

CDR3: CASKRGEGMNTEAFF. The CDR3, as DNA: TGTGCCAGCAAGAGAGGGGAAGGGATGAACACTGAAGCTTTCTTT. The chain couples TRBV5-4 to TRBJ1-1; D possibly corresponds to TRBD1 (5 bases). V was pared by 6 bases and J by 0 bases, with 15 bases between. CDR1 is SGHNT and CDR2 is YYREEE in the germline V gene (reference sequence). The CDR3 consists of 15 residues.

V is TRBV7-3 and J is TRBJ2-3; 9 positions match TRBD1. This CDR3 spans 16 amino acids. Germline CDR1 reads SGHTA; CDR2 reads FQGTGA. V lost 5 bases, J lost 1 base, and 7 bases stayed unmatched. The DNA for the CDR3 is TGTGCCAGCAGCCCTCGGACAGGGGATCGCACAGATACGCAGTATTTT. It codes for CASSPRTGDRTDTQYF. Based on the CDR3 plus reference TRBV7-3 and TRBJ2-3, the full variable domain is GAGVSQTPSNKVTEKGKYVELRCDPISGHTALYWYRQSLGQGPEFLIYFQGTGAADDSGLPNDRFFAVRPEGSVSTLKIQRTERGDSAVYLCASSPRTGDRTDTQYFGPGTRLTVL.

This chain links TRBV7-3 with TRBJ2-7, with D unclear. In germline, CDR1 is SGHTA, CDR2 FQGTGA. The CDR3 runs to 11 residues. The ends were cut back, 5 bases at V and 5 bases at J, with 7 bases in the middle. The CDR3 is CASSKRNEQYF. CDR3 DNA sequence: TGTGCCAGCAGCAAACGAAACGAGCAGTACTTC.

V and J are TRBV10-3 and TRBJ2-1; 13 bases match TRBD2. This CDR3 is 16 amino acids long. Trimming cost V 5 bases and J 5 bases; bases outside gene matches: 6. CDR1 and CDR2 from the germline V gene are ENHRY and SYGVKD. The CDR3 is CAISKTGTSGNNEQFF. DNA for the CDR3: TGTGCCATCAGTAAAACCGGGACTAGCGGGAACAATGAGCAGTTCTTC.

This clone was counted once. The V gene is TRBV29-1, the J gene TRBJ2-7, with 9 bases aligning to TRBD1. The CDR3 length is 12 residues. Trimming took 4 bases from V and 3 from J; bases not matched to a gene: 1. The V gene's germline CDR1 is SQVTM and CDR2 ANQGSEA. CDR3 coding DNA: TGCAGCGTTGGGGACAGGGTCTACGAGCAGTACTTC. Amino acids: CSVGDRVYEQYF.

V gene TRBV10-3 combines with J gene TRBJ2-5; no reliable D call. Germline CDR1 ENHRY, CDR2 SYGVKD. The V and J ends lost 7 bases and 5 bases respectively, with 14 bases between them. The CDR3 contains 13 residues. This chain's CDR3 is CAINSQSRETQYF. Here the CDR3 DNA reads TGTGCCATCAACTCCCAGAGCAGGGAGACCCAGTACTTC.

The V and J genes are TRBV28 and TRBJ1-2, with 8 bases fitting TRBD1. The CDR3 has 17 amino acids. Trimming cost V 3 bases and J 4 bases; bases outside gene matches: 13. Germline assignment: CDR1 MDHEN and CDR2 SYDVKM. CDR3 residues: CASSFVGRQGSTYGYTF. In DNA, the CDR3 is TGTGCCAGCAGTTTCGTCGGGAGACAGGGGTCTACCTATGGCTACACCTTC.

This chain's CDR3 is CASSQESTNYGYTF. CDR3 in DNA: TGCGCCAGCAGCCAAGAGAGCACTAACTATGGCTACACCTTC. The J gene is TRBJ1-2, the V gene TRBV4-1; no definite D call. CDR1 MGHRA and CDR2 YSYEKL come from the germline V gene. Trimming pared 0 bases from V and 0 bases from J, leaving 5 bases between. There are 14 residues in the CDR3.

The gene calls are TRBV29-1 and TRBJ1-2; D is possibly TRBD1 (5 bases). In germline, CDR1 is SQVTM, CDR2 ANQGSEA. CDR3 length: 14 residues. V was pared by 6 bases and J by 8 bases, with 22 bases between. CDR3 coding DNA: TGCAGCGTCCTCCCCGGGGCCGTCGCGTTAGGCTACACCTTC. Protein product: CSVLPGAVALGYTF.

This sequence joins TRBV28 and TRBJ1-1; weak D call: TRBD1 (5 bases). CDR1 is MDHEN, CDR2 SYDVKM, per germline. V was clipped by 3 bases and J by 0 bases, with 11 bases between them. There are 15 residues in the CDR3. As DNA, the CDR3 is TGTGCCAGCAGTTTTGGGGGTTTAATGAACACTGAAGCTTTCTTT. The encoded protein is CASSFGGLMNTEAFF. The whole variable domain, filled in from reference TRBV28 and TRBJ1-1, reads DVKVTQSSRYLVKRTGEKVFLECVQDMDHENMFWYRQDPGLGLRLIYFSYDVKMKEKGDIPEGYSVSREKKERFSLILESASTNQTSMYLCASSFGGLMNTEAFFGQGTRLTVV.

This chain connects TRBV28 to TRBJ1-2, with D unclear. This CDR3 has 14 residues. Trimming shortened V by 6 bases and J by 4 bases, and 15 bases separated the two germline ends. CDR1 and CDR2 (germline): MDHEN, SYDVKM. For the CDR3, the DNA is TGTGCCAGCAGCCCACCCGGACGAGCCTATGGCTACACCTTC. It codes for CASSPPGRAYGYTF.

The table lists this clone with a count of one. This chain joins TRBV18 and TRBJ2-7; 10 nucleotides match TRBD1. From germline, CDR1 is KGHSH and CDR2 LQKENI. V lost 1 base and J lost 6; bases outside the gene matches: 3. This CDR3 region has 14 residues. This CDR3 reads CASSPLDRGAEQYF. The CDR3 nucleotides are TGTGCCAGCTCACCACTGGACAGGGGGGCCGAGCAGTACTTC.

The J gene is TRBJ2-3, the V gene TRBV5-1, with TRBD2 identical over 11 bases. The V segment lost 4 bases and the J segment 4 bases; nucleotides outside the gene matches: 11. This CDR3 has 17 residues. CDR1 SGHRS and CDR2 YFSETQ come from the germline V gene. The DNA for the CDR3 is TGCGCCAGCAGCATAACTAGCGGGAGCGGGAACCCAGATACGCAGTATTTT. Amino acids: CASSITSGSGNPDTQYF.

The chain recombines TRBV6-2 or TRBV6-3 with TRBJ2-1; 7 nucleotides align to TRBD2. V dropped 6 bases and J dropped 5; count of bases not matched to a gene: 13. There are 16 residues in the CDR3. Per the germline V gene, CDR1 is MNHEY and CDR2 is SVGEGT. For the CDR3, the DNA is TGTGCCAGCAGCCAAACCTCCGGGACTACTCACAATGAGCAGTTCTTC. Translation: CASSQTSGTTHNEQFF.